The 6 T cell receptor beta chains reported below all come from one sample, sequenced in a study of T cells in women clearing cervical HPV infection. Using immunoSEQ multiplex PCR, the repertoire was profiled, and TCRdb retains in-frame clones only, with some absent. The table lists about 30,000 clones, with approximately 3% in the top ten. Specimen: blood buffy coat. These receptors were collected from a woman between 18 and 75 years old with a cervical HPV16 infection that either progressed to CIN3+ or cleared (not recorded which).

Comments on this clone: The read falls 3 residues short of the CDR3 end, and the missing part is taken from the germline J gene. This sequence joins TRBV18 and TRBJ2-7; 9 positions match TRBD2. The CDR3 covers 14 residues. The J segment lost 3 bases and the V segment lost 2 bases, leaving 2 bases of the junction unmatched. Looked up from germline, CDR1 is KGHSH and CDR2 is LQKENI. Partial CDR3 DNA: TGTGCCAGCTCACCAGTAGCGGGGGACTACGAG. Its protein product is CASSPVAGDYE. The complete CDR3 protein is CASSPVAGDYEQYF.

Concerning this clone itself: The CDR3 extends 3 residues past the end of the read, so its final part is completed from the germline J gene. The chain has TRBV5-8 and TRBJ2-7; 8 bases are shared with TRBD1. This CDR3 has 15 residues. The ends lost 4 bases at V and 1 base at J; junction bases unmatched: 7. Germline V gives CDR1 SGHTS, CDR2 YDEGEE. The CDR3 region is CASSPQGAPSYEQYF. CDR3 bases read: TGTGCCAGCAGCCCTCAGGGGGCGCCATCCTACGAG.

For this clone: The same CDR3 is also encoded by other DNA sequences in this sample. The CDR3 spells CASSTGQGASGNTIYF. CDR3 DNA, as far as it was read: TGTGCCAGCTCAACCGGTCAGGGGGCGTCTGGAAACACC. The V gene is TRBV18, the J gene TRBJ1-3; 8 bases map to TRBD1. The CDR3 extends 3 residues past the end of the read, so its final part is completed from the germline J gene. Germline V gene data show CDR1 as KGHSH and CDR2 as LQKENI. V shed 5 bases and J 1 base; nucleotides not matched to a gene: 7. This CDR3 has 16 residues.

Regarding this clone: The read ends 3 residues before the CDR3 terminus; that terminus is restored from the germline J gene. The chain combines TRBV20-1 with TRBJ2-3, with D possibly TRBD2 on 7 matching bases. The CDR3 is 17 residues long. V lost 1 base and J lost 2, with 19 bases in between. The germline V gene encodes CDR1 DFQATT and CDR2 SNEGSKA (reference sequence). The CDR3 loop is CSARVRRGPFSTDTQYF. The CDR3 bases that were read are TGCAGTGCTAGAGTAAGGCGGGGGCCCTTCTCCACAGATACG.

Of note for this clone: The read gets to within 3 residues of the CDR3 end, and the germline J gene fills in the rest. The chain couples TRBV18 to TRBJ1-4; maybe TRBD1 (5 bases). Looked up from germline, CDR1 is KGHSH and CDR2 is LQKENI. The CDR3 spans 15 residues. The CDR3 DNA, read in part, is TGTGCCAGCTCGACGAGTCTAGGCGGGGCCAACGTA. Translation: CASSTSLGGANV. The full CDR3 protein reads CASSTSLGGANVLFF.

As to this clone: The read falls 3 residues short of the CDR3 end, and the missing part is taken from the germline J gene. The chain recombines TRBV5-1 with TRBJ1-6; the match to TRBD1 covers 10 bases. With 6 bases clipped from V and 8 bases from J, the junction kept 5 bases outside the gene matches. Per the germline V gene, CDR1 is SGHRS and CDR2 is YFSETQ. This CDR3 contains 14 residues. The CDR3 protein is CASNTGTGDSPLHF. The sequenced CDR3 bases are TGCGCCAGCAATACCGGGACAGGGGATTCACCC.